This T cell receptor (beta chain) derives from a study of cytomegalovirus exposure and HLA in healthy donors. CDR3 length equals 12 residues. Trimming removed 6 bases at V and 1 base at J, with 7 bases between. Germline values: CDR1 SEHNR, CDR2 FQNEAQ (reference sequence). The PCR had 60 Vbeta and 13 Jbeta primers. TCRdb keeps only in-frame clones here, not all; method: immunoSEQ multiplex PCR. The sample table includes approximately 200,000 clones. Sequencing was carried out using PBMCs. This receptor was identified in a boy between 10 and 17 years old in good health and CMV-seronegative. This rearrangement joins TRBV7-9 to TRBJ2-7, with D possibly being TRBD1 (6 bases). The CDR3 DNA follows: TGTGCCAGCAGTAGGGGGTCCTACGAGCAGTACTTC. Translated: CASSRGSYEQYF.